The clone carrying this T cell receptor beta chain was counted ten times or more. TCRdb processed the 5' RACE reads anew with MiXCR; each CDR3 protein has one entry. The sample consists of roughly 56,000 distinct CDR3 sequences, more than 3% of them appearing once. The data belong to a study of neurological immune-mediated disorders. This CDR3 has 12 amino acids. CDR1 and CDR2 from the germline V gene are MNHEY and SMNVEV (reference sequence). V was trimmed by 2 bases and J by 6 bases, leaving 2 bases between them. The genes are TRBV27 and TRBJ1-6; D remains unclear. The specimen sequenced was PBMCs. The sequence derives from a woman in her sixties with multiple sclerosis. Written as DNA, the CDR3 is TGTGCCAGCAGTTTAAGTAATTCACCCCTCCACTTT. Its translation is CASSLSNSPLHF.